The present T cell receptor (beta chain) was sequenced within a study of beta chain features in type 1 diabetes listed by TCRdb under 2018. Notes on the research overall: No differences in mean age, gender distribution, total cell number or subset yield were found between patients and healthy donors. Regulatory and stem cell-like memory subsets were isolated from only 8 patients and about eight healthy donors, whereas naive and central memory subsets came from all 30 or so donors. In the study, TCRB repertoires of sorted circulating CD4+ T cell subsets from recently diagnosed type 1 diabetes patients were compared with those of matched healthy donors. A total of about 100,000,000 sorted cells were examined across all samples, and RNA yield correlated strongly with the number of cells per subset.

V loses 6 bases, J loses 2 bases, and the germline ends lie 7 bases apart. The CDR3 has 11 amino acids, counting the end cysteine and phenylalanine. Of the read, only the CDR3 DNA is kept; its 33 bases are in frame from base 1. According to the germline V gene (reference sequence), CDR1 reads DFQATT and CDR2 reads SNEGSKA. The entire isolated RNA was reverse transcribed using the High Capacity cDNA Reverse Transcription Kit, and thus expressed TCRB transcripts were sequenced. Deep immunoSEQ sequencing was performed on naive, central memory and regulatory T cell samples, with an average of about 3.57 million total reads per sample. Sorted cells were lysed in RLT buffer and RNA was extracted with DNase-treated RNeasy Micro or Mini kits, depending on cell number. To prevent cross-contamination, each cell subset was processed individually, whereas patient and healthy donor samples were processed jointly. TCRB sequences were amplified from cDNA with the immunoSEQ multiplex PCR, producing 87-bp fragments spanning the CDR3 region. The amplicons were sequenced using the Illumina HiSeq platform. The source study handled its data this way. PCR bias was computationally corrected using synthetic template baselines, reads within Hamming distance 2 were collapsed, and singletons that could not be merged were discarded. Reads were aligned to IMGT to assign V, D and J genes, CDR3 length, and insertions or deletions at six rearrangement sites. Within each subset, clonotype counts were normalized to the number of sorted cells before true diversity and Gini coefficients were calculated with the tcR R package. The overlap coefficient, calculated on TCRB nucleotide sequences, was used to measure repertoire sharing. As a proxy for the pre-selection repertoire, out-of-frame TCRB sequences from naive cells were analyzed. TCRdb stores this immuneACCESS table with in-frame sequences only. Part of the clones is absent; in the studies checked, under half of the shortfall reflects unresolved V genes, and no reason is known for the rest. V, J and clone size derive from that table, while D and trimming were established from the DNA sequence. For this sample the table gives under 950,000 clones, of which roughly a sixth were detected only once. 0.02% to 0.025% of the sample is in the top ten clones.

Overall results and qualifications from the work: PCR might favor shorter templates, but patient and control samples were amplified and corrected together, so any skew would affect both groups equally. At VDJ recombination sites, type 1 diabetes patients had fewer insertions and more deleted nucleotides, which implies abnormalities in thymic rearrangement. HLA sub-analyses involved small numbers of individuals, so any influence of HLA type on TCRB rearrangement remained unresolved. A moderate but significant shortening of TCRB CDR3 length was observed in type 1 diabetes patients in all four CD4+ subsets. Because cDNA was sequenced instead of genomic DNA, activated cells with high expression could be over-represented, although the groups did not differ in activation or CD3 levels. Naive, central memory and regulatory TCRB repertoires appeared to be more similar among patients than among healthy donors.

Each donor gave one peripheral blood draw, averaging roughly 0.11 L, which was collected into heparinised tubes. A BD FACSAria II was used to sort naive, central memory, regulatory and stem cell-like memory CD4+ T cells with a panel that included CD45RO, CCR7, CD25, CD127, CD95 and CD27. A purity above 95% was achieved for all sorted populations. Right away, PBMCs were isolated by Lymphoprep density gradient centrifugation and were stained directly, with no culture step. So that batch effects would be minimized, each experiment stained and sorted samples in pairs, pairing one healthy donor with one patient. This clone has a single count. Its antigen is currently not known. No base-level quality is on record; no much larger clone is a single base apart.

This sequence originates from a woman aged 18 to 35 in good health. Sequencing was performed on naive CD4+ T cells from blood. Sample cell subset or site, as interpreted from the label and publication: true naive CD4+ T cells. The chain links TRBV20-1 with TRBJ1-2, with the D gene call left open. The sequence in DNA is TGCAGTGCCGGAGGGAACTATGGCTACACCTTC. This codes for CSAGGNYGYTF.